The T cell receptor (beta chain) described here comes from a study of OX40 agonist ivuxolimab in advanced cancers. Study at large: Eligibility admitted prior anti-PD-1, anti-PD-L1 or anti-CTLA-4 therapy; about 42% had some.

Clones were sequenced by immunoSEQ multiplex PCR, and TCRdb holds only the in-frame ones, with some missing. Among tens of thousands of clones listed, about 93% were seen once. This clone was seen only once. Antigen: not known. Regarding the study as a whole: Among some nonresponders, normalized T-cell clonal expansion was also low.

CDR3 length equals 12 residues. Per the germline V gene, CDR1 is SGHRS and CDR2 is YFSETQ. Trimming removed 4 bases at V and 2 bases at J, with 7 bases between. The TCR was taken from an adult with an advanced solid tumor such as melanoma, head and neck, liver or kidney cancer. The sequences come from CD4+ or CD8+ T cells sorted from blood, collected in a trial of the OX40 agonist ivuxolimab. The rearrangement joins TRBV5-1 to TRBJ2-7, with D unresolved. CDR3 coding DNA: TGCGCCAGCAGCGGGGTGACCTACGAGCAGTACTTC. The encoded protein is CASSGVTYEQYF.